Below, 14 T cell receptor beta chains from the same sample are listed, as sequenced in a study of cytomegalovirus exposure and HLA in healthy donors. Vbeta (60) and Jbeta (13) primers were used in the PCR. Using immunoSEQ multiplex PCR, the repertoire was profiled, and TCRdb retains in-frame clones only, with some absent. The data contain 150,000 to 200,000 clones, 84% of them seen just once; the ten biggest clones take up 0.38%. The sample was PBMCs. The receptors were gathered from a boy aged 2 to 9 in good health and CMV-seronegative.

A single count supports this clone. In nucleotides, the CDR3 is TGTGCCAGCAGTGCTGGACGGGGTAACTATGGCTACACCTTC. This encodes CASSAGRGNYGYTF. The genes are TRBV2 and TRBJ1-2; D remains ambiguous. Germline V gene data show CDR1 as SNHLY and CDR2 as FYNNEI. V was trimmed by 4 bases and J by 1 base, leaving 10 bases between them. This CDR3 is built from 14 residues.

This chain connects TRBV5-5 to TRBJ1-2; D remains unclear. V lost 0 bases and J lost 7, with 16 bases in between. The CDR3 is 15 residues long. Germline V CDR1 and CDR2: SGHKS, YYEKEE (reference sequence). DNA of the CDR3: TGTGCCAGCAGCTTGGCGCGGCCGAGCGCGGGTGGCTACACCTTC. It codes for CASSLARPSAGGYTF.

This clone is a singleton in its sample. The chain joins TRBV15 to TRBJ1-1; 7 bases line up with TRBD1. There are 15 residues in the CDR3. The V segment lost 2 bases and the J segment 0 bases; nucleotides outside the gene matches: 3. Germline assignment: CDR1 LNHNV and CDR2 YYDKDF (reference sequence). CDR3 nucleotide sequence: TGTGCCACCAGCAGAAGACAGGGCATGAACACTGAAGCTTTCTTT. The encoded protein is CATSRRQGMNTEAFF.

The chain uses TRBV9 and TRBJ1-2; 8 bases line up with TRBD1. The CDR3 covers 14 residues. CDR1 SGDLS and CDR2 YYNGEE come from the germline V gene. The junction had 5 bases not matched to a gene; V was cut back by 0 bases and J by 7 bases. CDR3 DNA: TGTGCCAGCAGCGTAGAGGGACAGGTGTCTGGCTACACCTTC. Its protein is CASSVEGQVSGYTF.

This clone was counted a single time. The chain combines TRBV25-1 with TRBJ2-7; maybe TRBD2 (6 bases). The CDR3 is made up of 13 amino acids. The germline CDR1 and CDR2 sequences are MGHDK and SYGVNS. Trimming stripped 7 bases from V and 2 bases from J, with 12 bases between. The CDR3 region is CASNRGTAYEQYF. The CDR3 DNA reads TGTGCCAGCAACCGGGGGACGGCCTACGAGCAGTACTTC.

The V call is TRBV5-4, the J call TRBJ2-2, with 11 bases matching TRBD2. J lost 2 bases, V lost 4 bases, and 4 bases had no gene match. The CDR3 runs 16 residues. CDR1 and CDR2 from the germline V gene are SGHNT and YYREEE (reference sequence). In DNA form, the CDR3 reads TGTGCCAGCAGCGCAGGGACTAGCGGCAACACCGGGGAGCTGTTTTTT. Translating gives CASSAGTSGNTGELFF.

V and J are TRBV28 and TRBJ2-1, with 8 bases identical to TRBD2. Germline lookup yields CDR1 MDHEN and CDR2 SYDVKM. V dropped 1 base and J dropped 7; count of bases not matched to a gene: 9. The CDR3 length is 16 residues. The CDR3 DNA reads TGTGCCAGCAGTTTATTGCGGGAGGACCCGTTTAATGAGCAGTTCTTC. Translation gives CASSLLREDPFNEQFF. The full variable domain, in which reference TRBV28 and TRBJ2-1 provide the parts outside the CDR3, is DVKVTQSSRYLVKRTGEKVFLECVQDMDHENMFWYRQDPGLGLRLIYFSYDVKMKEKGDIPEGYSVSREKKERFSLILESASTNQTSMYLCASSLLREDPFNEQFFGPGTRLTVL.

The chain links TRBV29-1 to TRBJ1-1; possible D gene TRBD1, 5 bases. Trimming removed 7 bases at V and 5 bases at J, with 23 bases between. This CDR3 comprises 15 residues. Germline CDR1 SQVTM, CDR2 ANQGSEA. DNA for the CDR3: TGCAGCGCCTCTGCTTTGGGGGGGATGGGGACTGAAGCTTTCTTT. This translates into CSASALGGMGTEAFF.

This clone was recorded a few times. The gene calls are TRBV5-5 and TRBJ2-3, with D perhaps matching TRBD1 (6 bases). The length of the CDR3 is 16 residues. Germline values: CDR1 SGHKS, CDR2 YYEKEE (reference sequence). V lost 0 bases and J lost 2, with 13 bases in between. CDR3 amino acids: CASSLVSGQITDTQYF. The CDR3 DNA reads as TGTGCCAGCAGCTTGGTTTCCGGACAGATCACAGATACGCAGTATTTT.

The V call is TRBV18, the J call TRBJ2-3, with 7 bases identical to TRBD1. With V trimmed by 5 bases and J by 2 bases, 10 bases remained unmatched. CDR3 length: 16 amino acids. Germline-derived CDR1 and CDR2 are KGHSH and LQKENI. In DNA form, the CDR3 reads TGTGCCAGCTCAGATTTGGGACAGAGTTTCACAGATACGCAGTATTTT. Translation gives CASSDLGQSFTDTQYF.

In nucleotides, the CDR3 is TGTGCCATCCGGAGTGGGAGTGGGGATGAGCAGTTCTTC. Amino acids: CAIRSGSGDEQFF. The rearrangement joins TRBV10-3 to TRBJ2-1; D is possibly TRBD2 (5 bases). This CDR3 comprises 13 residues. Trimming removed 8 bases at V and 8 bases at J, with 16 bases between. The germline V gene encodes CDR1 ENHRY and CDR2 SYGVKD.

This rearrangement joins TRBV28 to TRBJ2-3; TRBD2 agrees at 7 bases. The CDR3 consists of 16 residues. V was pared by 1 base and J by 5 bases, with 9 bases of the junction left unmatched. The germline gives CDR1 MDHEN, CDR2 SYDVKM. This chain's CDR3 is CASSLLGEGPQDTQYF. In DNA form, the CDR3 reads TGTGCCAGCAGTTTATTGGGGGAGGGACCACAAGATACGCAGTATTTT.

This chain uses TRBV5-1 with TRBJ2-1; 14 bases match TRBD2. CDR1 and CDR2 from the germline V gene are SGHRS and YFSETQ. The CDR3 covers 15 residues. The V and J ends lost 3 bases and 5 bases, in that order; junction bases with no gene match: 1. DNA for the CDR3: TGCGCCAGCAGCTGGGGACTAGCGGGAGACAATGAGCAGTTCTTC. It translates to CASSWGLAGDNEQFF. Filled out from reference TRBV5-1 and TRBJ2-1, the complete variable domain reads KAGVTQTPRYLIKTRGQQVTLSCSPISGHRSVSWYQQTPGQGLQFLFEYFSETQRNKGNFPGRFSGRQFSNSRSEMNVSTLELGDSALYLCASSWGLAGDNEQFFGPGTRLTVL.

The chain employs TRBV2 and TRBJ1-5; D is perhaps TRBD1 (6 bases). V was trimmed by 7 bases and J by 5 bases, leaving 9 bases between them. The germline V gene encodes CDR1 SNHLY and CDR2 FYNNEI. This CDR3 is 12 amino acids long. The CDR3 protein is CASTPGDQPQHF. The CDR3 nucleotides read TGTGCCAGCACCCCAGGGGATCAGCCCCAGCATTTT. Drawing the rest from reference TRBV2 and TRBJ1-5, the complete variable domain is EPEVTQTPSHQVTQMGQEVILRCVPISNHLYFYWYRQILGQKVEFLVSFYNNEISEKSEIFDDQFSVERPDGSNFTLKIRSTKLEDSAMYFCASTPGDQPQHFGDGTRLSIL.